These 29 T cell receptor beta chains share one sample of origin, sequenced in a study of T cell repertoires in cytomegalovirus infection. From the reads, TCRdb called clonotypes with MiXCR, one entry per CDR3 protein. The table shows roughly 570,000 distinct CDR3 sequences, with 40% occurring only once. Which antigens these TCRs recognize remains unknown. The input for sequencing was cultured PBMCs, taken from culture after CMV antigen stimulation. These receptor sequences come from a human donor in good health (CMV status not recorded). Some clones in this sample may be carry-over from other donors' samples.

The rearrangement links TRBV6-4 to TRBJ2-5; D unclear. The germline V gene encodes CDR1 MRHNA and CDR2 SNTAGT. V shed 7 bases and J shed 4 bases, with 4 bases lying between them. The CDR3 length is 10 residues. Here the CDR3 DNA reads TGTGCCAGCAAGAGAGAGACCCAGTACTTC. Residues: CASKRETQYF.

This clonotype was seen only a few times. The chain links TRBV19 to TRBJ1-6; D uncertain. Between the trimmed V and J ends, which lost 9 bases and 8 bases, there was a span of 14 bases. CDR3 length: 13 residues. Germline V gene lookup returns CDR1 LNHDA and CDR2 SQIVND (reference sequence). The CDR3 sequence: CASKSTLDSPLHF. DNA of the CDR3: TGTGCCAGCAAGTCCACTTTGGATTCACCCCTCCACTTT. Combining the CDR3 with reference TRBV19 and TRBJ1-6 gives the whole variable domain DGGITQSPKYLFRKEGQNVTLSCEQNLNHDAMYWYRQDPGQGLRLIYYSQIVNDFQKGDIAEGYSVSREKKESFPLTVTSAQKNPTAFYLCASKSTLDSPLHFGNGTRLTVT.

This clonotype appeared many times. The CDR3 loop reads CASSPRLRYGYTF. CDR3 coding DNA: TGTGCCAGCAGCCCAAGGCTCCGTTATGGCTACACCTTC. The chain uses TRBV7-8 and TRBJ1-2; the D is unclear. CDR1 is SGHVS and CDR2 is FQNEAQ in the germline V gene. This CDR3 is 13 amino acids long. V was trimmed by 5 bases and J by 5 bases, leaving 12 bases between them.

This clonotype was picked up a small number of times. The chain is built from TRBV20-1 and TRBJ2-5; 7 bases are shared with TRBD2. Germline V gene data show CDR1 as DFQATT and CDR2 as SNEGSKA (reference sequence). After removal of 3 bases from V and 4 bases from J, the junction contained 8 bases not matched to a gene. The CDR3 length is 14 residues. The CDR3 region is CSASAPGLTETQYF. The CDR3 region has the DNA TGCAGTGCTAGTGCCCCGGGACTAACAGAGACCCAGTACTTC.

The chain has TRBV7-9 and TRBJ2-1; either TRBD1 or TRBD2 may fit D (5 bases each). From germline, CDR1 is SEHNR and CDR2 FQNEAQ (reference sequence). Trimming stripped 1 base from V and 10 bases from J, with 17 bases between. The CDR3 contains 15 residues. This CDR3 reads CASSLVGPGTGEQFF. The CDR3 region has the DNA TGTGCCAGCAGCTTAGTAGGACCCGGGACCGGGGAGCAGTTCTTC. Using reference TRBV7-9 and TRBJ2-1 for the parts outside the CDR3, the full variable domain is DTGVSQNPRHKITKRGQNVTFRCDPISEHNRLYWYRQTLGQGPEFLTYFQNEAQLEKSRLLSDRFSAERPKGSFSTLEIQRTEQGDSAMYLCASSLVGPGTGEQFFGPGTRLTVL.

This rearrangement joins TRBV7-2 to TRBJ1-6, with D hard to call. Between the trimmed V and J ends, which lost 4 bases and 12 bases, there was a span of 10 bases. The CDR3 contains 12 residues. Germline V gene lookup returns CDR1 SGHTA and CDR2 FQGNSA. CDR3 coding DNA: TGTGCCAGCAGCTCCTATCTGGAACCCCTCCACTTT. Protein product: CASSSYLEPLHF.

This clonotype was counted between two and nine times. DNA for the CDR3: TGTGCCAGCAGCCGTGCATATTCAGCGGACTACGAGCAGTACTTC. Protein product: CASSRAYSADYEQYF. The chain recombines TRBV5-4 with TRBJ2-7, with D possibly being TRBD2 (5 bases). V lost 4 bases to trimming and J lost 3 bases, with 17 bases between them. The CDR3 has 15 amino acids. Germline CDR1 and CDR2: SGHNT and YYREEE (reference sequence).

V usage is TRBV19 and J usage is TRBJ2-7; possibly TRBD2 for D (5 bases). Germline V CDR1 and CDR2: LNHDA, SQIVND (reference sequence). With 7 bases removed from V and 7 bases from J, the gap between germline ends came to 17 bases. This CDR3 region has 13 residues. CDR3 amino acids: CASKGTGENEQYF. The CDR3 DNA is TGTGCCAGTAAAGGAACCGGGGAAAATGAGCAGTACTTC.

This clonotype occurred many times. The chain combines TRBV7-9 with TRBJ2-1, with D uncertain. The length of the CDR3 is 10 residues. Germline CDR1 SEHNR, CDR2 FQNEAQ (reference sequence). V dropped 4 bases and J dropped 5 bases, with 0 bases sitting between them. CDR3 coding DNA: TGTGCCAGCAGCTACAATGAGCAGTTCTTC. This gives the protein CASSYNEQFF.

The chain uses TRBV4-3 and TRBJ2-7, with D perhaps matching TRBD1 (6 bases). The CDR3 loop spans 16 amino acids. V lost 0 bases and J 0 bases, leaving 12 bases between the germline ends. In germline, CDR1 is LGHNA, CDR2 YSLEER. The CDR3 here is CASSQDSTGPSYEQYF. CDR3 DNA: TGCGCCAGCAGCCAAGATTCCACAGGGCCCTCCTACGAGCAGTACTTC.

Concerning this clonotype: The DNA is omitted, as the CDR3 cannot be located on it reliably, and the CDR3 follows TCRdb's listing. This chain links TRBV19 with TRBJ2-7. Inclusive of both ends, the CDR3 amounts to 12 amino acids. CDR1 LNHDA and CDR2 SQIVND come from the germline V gene (reference sequence). The chain's CDR3 is CASTSGSHEQYF.

This chain joins TRBV29-1 and TRBJ2-1; 12 bases are shared with TRBD2. The J segment lost 1 base and the V segment lost 2 bases, leaving 3 bases of the junction unmatched. The CDR3 is 16 amino acids. CDR1 is SQVTM, CDR2 ANQGSEA, per germline. The CDR3: CSVEPGTSGSYNEQFF. The CDR3 DNA follows: TGCAGCGTTGAACCTGGGACTAGCGGGTCCTACAATGAGCAGTTCTTC.

V usage is TRBV20-1 and J usage is TRBJ2-5; 9 bases fit TRBD1. The CDR3 extends over 14 amino acids. The J segment lost 2 bases and the V segment lost 6 bases, leaving 7 bases of the junction unmatched. Germline values: CDR1 DFQATT, CDR2 SNEGSKA (reference sequence). As DNA, the CDR3 is TGCAGTGCGGAACAGGGGGCTAGGCAAGAGACCCAGTACTTC. It codes for CSAEQGARQETQYF.

The sample holds a few counts of this clonotype. As DNA, the CDR3 is TGTGCCAGCAGCTCGTCGGGGGGTCCCACCGGGGAGCTGTTTTTT. Translated: CASSSSGGPTGELFF. V gene TRBV7-2 combines with J gene TRBJ2-2, with 7 positions matching TRBD2. CDR3 size: 15 residues. Losses at the gene ends were 4 bases for V and 4 bases for J; bases not matched to a gene: 6. CDR1 is SGHTA and CDR2 is FQGNSA in the germline V gene.

At least ten counts were recorded for this clonotype. The CDR3 bases are TGTGCCAGCAGTCCACGGGCAGATACGCAGTATTTT. It specifies CASSPRADTQYF. The chain employs TRBV12-3 or TRBV12-4 and TRBJ2-3; unclear D gene. CDR3 length: 12 residues. Trimming pared 5 bases from V and 4 bases from J, leaving 7 bases between.

The chain uses TRBV5-4 and TRBJ2-3, with D perhaps TRBD2 (6 bases). V lost 4 bases, J lost 4 bases, and 13 bases lay in between. The germline V gene has CDR1 SGHNT and CDR2 YYREEE (reference sequence). The CDR3 is 14 residues long. The DNA of the CDR3 is TGTGCCAGCAGCACCCGACTAGTGCCAGATACGCAGTATTTT. Amino acid sequence: CASSTRLVPDTQYF.

The chain is built from TRBV25-1 and TRBJ2-2; 8 bases agree with TRBD1. This CDR3 has 16 amino acids. Per the germline V gene, CDR1 is MGHDK and CDR2 is SYGVNS. V dropped 7 bases and J dropped 3; count of bases not matched to a gene: 10. The CDR3 sequence is CASTIRRTGYTGELFF. CDR3 DNA: TGTGCCAGCACAATAAGACGGACAGGGTACACCGGGGAGCTGTTTTTT.

The table lists this clonotype with a few counts. V usage is TRBV27 and J usage is TRBJ2-1; D gene ambiguous. This CDR3 region has 12 residues. The V gene lost 6 bases and the J gene lost 9 bases, with 12 bases spanning the gap. The germline V gene encodes CDR1 MNHEY and CDR2 SMNVEV (reference sequence). Written as DNA, the CDR3 is TGTGCCAGCAGCCTCCAGTGGGGTGAGCAGTTCTTC. It encodes CASSLQWGEQFF.

The genes are TRBV7-6 and TRBJ1-6; D ambiguous. The CDR3 consists of 14 residues. V was pared by 1 base and J by 11 bases, with 12 bases between. Germline-derived CDR1 and CDR2 are SGHVS and FNYEAQ. CDR3 coding DNA: TGTGCCAGCAGCTTAGAACTCCGGGGTACACCCCTCCACTTT. Translation: CASSLELRGTPLHF.

The chain is built from TRBV11-2 and TRBJ2-3; tentatively, D is TRBD1 or TRBD2 (5 bases each). The CDR3 spans 17 residues. V was trimmed by 1 base and J by 2 bases, leaving 16 bases between them. CDR1 and CDR2 (germline): SGHAT, FQNNGV. CDR3 nucleotides: TGTGCCAGCAGCTTAGGCCCAGGTGGGGGTGTCACAGATACGCAGTATTTT. Its protein product is CASSLGPGGGVTDTQYF.

This clonotype was seen ten or more times. The chain joins TRBV7-2 to TRBJ1-6, with 8 bases identical to TRBD1. The CDR3 extends over 14 amino acids. CDR1 and CDR2 (germline): SGHTA, FQGNSA. V shed 5 bases, J shed 10 bases, and the junction held 7 bases outside the gene matches. CDR3 amino acids: CASSLDRGGSPLHF. In DNA form, the CDR3 reads TGTGCCAGCAGCCTCGACAGGGGAGGCTCACCCCTCCACTTT.

This chain uses TRBV7-8 with TRBJ1-1; no clear D gene. The CDR3 extends over 14 amino acids. The V gene lost 5 bases and the J gene lost 1 base, with 11 bases spanning the gap. CDR1 SGHVS and CDR2 FQNEAQ come from the germline V gene. Written as DNA, the CDR3 is TGTGCCAGCAGCCCGGACTCGGCGAACACTGAAGCTTTCTTT. It translates to CASSPDSANTEAFF.

This clonotype was observed a few times. V usage is TRBV19 and J usage is TRBJ2-1; possible D gene TRBD2, 6 bases. V lost 6 bases and J lost 7, with 16 bases in between. Germline V lookup: CDR1 LNHDA, CDR2 SQIVND (reference sequence). CDR3 length: 14 amino acids. The DNA for the CDR3 is TGTGCCAGTAGCCCGGGGGACGGGAGAAATGAGCAGTTCTTC. This translates into CASSPGDGRNEQFF.

The chain couples TRBV11-2 to TRBJ2-2, with D tentatively TRBD1 (5 bases). From germline, CDR1 is SGHAT and CDR2 FQNNGV. There are 15 residues in the CDR3. The V end lost 2 bases, the J end lost 1 base, and 8 bases lay between the germline ends. This chain's CDR3 is CASSLWTRNTGELFF. The CDR3 DNA follows: TGTGCCAGCAGCTTATGGACACGGAACACCGGGGAGCTGTTTTTT.

In its sample, this clonotype was seen a few times. The chain combines TRBV28 with TRBJ2-7, with 8 bases fitting TRBD1. The length of the CDR3 is 19 residues. V was clipped by 3 bases and J by 6 bases; unmatched bases: 22. Germline CDR1 reads MDHEN; CDR2 reads SYDVKM. The CDR3 here is CASSLGFSWGQEGSPEQYF. CDR3 DNA sequence: TGTGCCAGCAGTTTGGGGTTCAGCTGGGGACAGGAAGGCTCGCCCGAGCAGTACTTC.

The rearrangement joins TRBV28 to TRBJ2-1; D ambiguous. The germline gives CDR1 MDHEN, CDR2 SYDVKM. The CDR3 covers 15 residues. Trimming took off 4 bases at V and 4 bases at J, with 14 bases between the two ends. Here the CDR3 reads CASSYSRLAYNEQFF. The CDR3 nucleotides read TGTGCCAGCAGTTATTCGCGGTTGGCTTACAATGAGCAGTTCTTC.

This chain joins TRBV7-8 and TRBJ2-7; 7 bases are shared with TRBD1. Germline V gene data show CDR1 as SGHVS and CDR2 as FQNEAQ. The junction had 9 bases not matched to a gene; V was cut back by 3 bases and J by 4 bases. The CDR3 runs 15 residues. The CDR3 loop is CASSFFSRQGYEQYF. CDR3 nucleotides: TGTGCCAGCAGCTTTTTTTCGAGACAGGGTTACGAGCAGTACTTC.

A few counts support this clonotype. The rearrangement uses TRBV6-1 and TRBJ2-3; no clear D. Trimming left V 1 base short and J 3 bases short, with 14 bases between. Germline CDR1 MNHNS, CDR2 SASEGT. CDR3 length: 16 residues. The CDR3 DNA reads as TGTGCCAGCAGTGAAGAGGTAGTTTTGTCTACAGATACGCAGTATTTT. Translating gives CASSEEVVLSTDTQYF.

This clonotype was seen more than once but under ten times. The chain employs TRBV12-3 or TRBV12-4 and TRBJ2-5; D is undetermined. This CDR3 is built from 14 residues. The ends were cut back, 5 bases at V and 1 base at J, with 11 bases in the middle. The CDR3: CASSPPPAQETQYF. CDR3 sequence (DNA): TGTGCCAGCAGTCCCCCCCCGGCCCAAGAGACCCAGTACTTC.